This TCR beta chain appears in the sequencing data of a study of cytomegalovirus exposure and HLA in healthy donors. Study-level points and caveats: TRBV6-2, TRBV6-3 and some other V segments were excluded as indistinguishable. A later analysis linked more than 15,000 TCR beta sequences to HLA alleles at 0.05 false discovery rate. What was likely a sequencing artifact was a cluster of highly shared sequence variants. High specificity and sensitivity for cytomegalovirus status were reported for the classifier.

Worth noting for this clone: What it binds is not known.

The junction had 16 bases not matched to a gene; V was cut back by 2 bases and J by 4 bases. CDR1 is MNHNS, CDR2 SASEGT, per germline. The CDR3 is 19 residues long. This PCR relied on a set of 60 Vbeta primers and 13 Jbeta primers. Sequencing was performed with immunoSEQ multiplex PCR; in TCRdb, only in-frame clones are kept and a portion is missing. The sample records more than 150,000 clones, approximately 79% being singletons. The receptor's source is a man aged 45-60 years in good health and CMV-seropositive. The sequencing sample was made of PBMCs. This chain connects TRBV6-1 to TRBJ1-4, with 7 bases matching TRBD1. The CDR3 here is CASSERGPQEADNNEKLFF. In DNA, the CDR3 is TGTGCCAGCAGTGAAAGGGGGCCCCAGGAGGCCGATAATAATGAAAAACTGTTTTTT.